Below, 25 T cell receptor beta chains from the same sample are listed, as sequenced in a study of T cells after yellow fever vaccination. TCRdb re-called the 5' RACE reads with MiXCR, one entry per CDR3 protein. The sample consists of about 360,000 distinct CDR3 sequences, approximately 5.7% of them appearing once. Sequencing was performed on PBMCs, taken 5 days after the yellow fever booster vaccination. Receptor source: a man aged 30 to 45 who received the YFV17D yellow fever vaccine.

This clonotype was counted ten times or more. The CDR3 coding sequence is TGTGCCAGCAGCTTAGGCCAGGGAGACACCGGGGAGCTGTTTTTT. It translates to CASSLGQGDTGELFF. V gene TRBV7-9 combines with J gene TRBJ2-2, with D possibly being TRBD1 or TRBD2 (5 bases each). There are 15 residues in the CDR3. Germline-derived CDR1 and CDR2 are SEHNR and FQNEAQ (reference sequence). The V end lost 1 base, the J end lost 3 bases, and 9 bases lay between the germline ends.

The sample holds many counts of this clonotype. The J gene is TRBJ2-7, the V gene TRBV20-1, with 8 bases aligning to TRBD2. There are 14 residues in the CDR3. Germline CDR1 and CDR2: DFQATT and SNEGSKA (reference sequence). Germline trimming cut 6 bases from V and 4 bases from J; bases unmatched to any gene: 11. CDR3 sequence reads: CSASLLAEGYEQYF. CDR3 coding DNA: TGCAGTGCCTCCCTACTAGCGGAAGGGTACGAGCAGTACTTC.

This clonotype was counted at least ten times. J is TRBJ2-1 and V is TRBV7-2, with TRBD1 matching 10 bases. The CDR3 totals 15 residues. Germline CDR1 reads SGHTA; CDR2 reads FQGNSA. The V and J ends lost 5 bases and 4 bases, in that order; junction bases with no gene match: 5. CDR3 sequence: CASSLRTGGYNEQFF. CDR3 sequence (DNA): TGTGCCAGCAGCCTCCGGACAGGGGGGTACAATGAGCAGTTCTTC.

In this sample, this clonotype turned up many times. The chain combines TRBV18 with TRBJ2-5, with unresolved D. The germline V gene has CDR1 KGHSH and CDR2 LQKENI. CDR3 length equals 13 residues. V lost 2 bases, J lost 4 bases, and 8 bases lay in between. CDR3 region: CASSPDMVETQYF. The CDR3 coding sequence is TGTGCCAGCTCACCAGATATGGTAGAGACCCAGTACTTC.

The CDR3 DNA sequence: TGCAGTGCTAGAGATAACCCTGGCTCCTACGAGCAGTACTTC. Residues: CSARDNPGSYEQYF. This chain uses TRBV20-1 with TRBJ2-7; D gene uncertain. This CDR3 has 14 residues. Deletions cut 0 bases from V and 0 bases from J, with 9 bases between. CDR1 and CDR2 from the germline V gene are DFQATT and SNEGSKA (reference sequence).

Only a few counts were recorded for this clonotype. The chain employs TRBV11-2 and TRBJ2-3, with D possibly being TRBD1 (5 bases). The CDR3 is 12 amino acids. Trimming removed 8 bases at V and 2 bases at J, with 8 bases between. Per germline, CDR1 SGHAT and CDR2 FQNNGV. CDR3: CASWGNTDTQYF. CDR3 nucleotide sequence: TGTGCCAGCTGGGGCAACACAGATACGCAGTATTTT.

This clonotype came up a few times. The CDR3, as DNA: TGCGCCAGCAGCTTGGAGGGGGGTCAAAAACTGTTTTTT. Protein product: CASSLEGGQKLFF. This chain links TRBV5-1 with TRBJ1-4; D is possibly TRBD1 (6 bases). V was clipped by 0 bases and J by 9 bases, with 9 bases between them. In germline, CDR1 is SGHRS, CDR2 YFSETQ. The CDR3 contains 13 residues.

This clonotype was counted between two and nine times. The chain carries TRBV24-1 and TRBJ2-2; 10 bases map to TRBD1. Unmatched junction bases numbered 6, after V lost 3 bases and J lost 6 bases. Germline-derived CDR1 and CDR2 are KGHDR and SFDVKD. CDR3 length: 16 residues. CDR3 nucleotide sequence: TGTGCCACCAGTGATGCCGGGACAGGGGCTGCCGGGGAGCTGTTTTTT. Protein product: CATSDAGTGAAGELFF.

The V and J genes are TRBV12-3 or TRBV12-4 and TRBJ2-4, with a tentative D call TRBD1 (6 bases). The length of the CDR3 is 16 residues. The germline V and J ends were trimmed by 6 bases and 6 bases, with 21 bases remaining between them. The CDR3 DNA reads as TGTGCCAGCAGACCTCCGGGACACGGGCTTCGAAACATTCAGTACTTC. Its translation: CASRPPGHGLRNIQYF.

In this sample, this clonotype turned up many times. V is TRBV6-1 and J is TRBJ2-7; D call uncertain. CDR1 and CDR2 (germline): MNHNS, SASEGT. The CDR3 totals 14 residues. V was pared by 7 bases and J by 2 bases, with 15 bases between. Written as DNA, the CDR3 is TGTGCCAGCACCCCCGAAGGCCGCCCCTACGAGCAGTACTTC. Translated: CASTPEGRPYEQYF.

This rearrangement joins TRBV5-4 to TRBJ2-3; the D gene could be TRBD1 or TRBD2 (5 bases each). Trimming shortened V by 0 bases and J by 4 bases, and 21 bases separated the two germline ends. Germline-derived CDR1 and CDR2 are SGHNT and YYREEE (reference sequence). There are 18 residues in the CDR3. In DNA, the CDR3 is TGTGCCAGCAGCTTGGGAGGGGTGGCCCTCCTTGGGGCAGATACGCAGTATTTT. Translated, it gives CASSLGGVALLGADTQYF. The entire variable domain, with the rest obtained from reference TRBV5-4 and TRBJ2-3, is as follows: ETGVTQSPTHLIKTRGQQVTLRCSSQSGHNTVSWYQQALGQGPQFIFQYYREEENGRGNFPPRFSGLQFPNYSSELNVNALELDDSALYLCASSLGGVALLGADTQYFGPGTRLTVL.

The V call is TRBV29-1, the J call TRBJ1-2; the match to TRBD1 covers 7 bases. Germline-derived CDR1 and CDR2 are SQVTM and ANQGSEA. V was clipped by 4 bases and J by 7 bases; unmatched bases: 3. This CDR3 is 11 amino acids long. The CDR3 sequence is CSVGDSAGYTF. DNA for the CDR3: TGCAGCGTTGGGGACAGTGCTGGCTACACCTTC.

In its sample, this clonotype was seen a few times. J is TRBJ2-7 and V is TRBV6-1; D may correspond to TRBD1 or TRBD2 (5 bases each). V lost 5 bases, J lost 4 bases, and 15 bases lay in between. The CDR3 totals 14 residues. CDR1 and CDR2 from the germline V gene are MNHNS and SASEGT. The CDR3 here is CASSPGRWGYEQYF. CDR3 nucleotides: TGTGCCAGCAGTCCGGGGAGATGGGGGTACGAGCAGTACTTC.

This rearrangement joins TRBV20-1 to TRBJ2-3; TRBD1 agrees at 8 bases. CDR1 DFQATT and CDR2 SNEGSKA come from the germline V gene (reference sequence). V lost 7 bases and J lost 1; bases outside the gene matches: 16. The CDR3 totals 17 residues. The CDR3 bases are TGCAGTGGGGACAGGACGTACCTCGAGGGGGGCACAGATACGCAGTATTTT. Encoded protein: CSGDRTYLEGGTDTQYF.

This clonotype was recorded once. Relative to the germline gene, one junction end is altered; a read error may explain this. The chain joins TRBV12-3 or TRBV12-4 to TRBJ2-1; TRBD2 matches 7 bases. CDR3 size: 17 residues. Here the CDR3 reads CAISFNSLLREYNEQFF. DNA of the CDR3: TGTGCCATCAGTTTTAATTCTCTTCTGCGGGAGTACAATGAGCAGTTCTTC.

V is TRBV29-1 and J is TRBJ2-4; 8 bases agree with TRBD1. This CDR3 is built from 12 residues. J lost 5 bases, V lost 8 bases, and 5 bases had no gene match. Per the germline V gene, CDR1 is SQVTM and CDR2 is ANQGSEA. The CDR3 is CSTSTGENIQYF. In nucleotides, the CDR3 is TGCAGCACCTCGACAGGGGAAAACATTCAGTACTTC.

This clonotype was seen only a few times. This chain joins TRBV10-3 and TRBJ2-7; 15 bases line up with TRBD2. Germline V gives CDR1 ENHRY, CDR2 SYGVKD. CDR3 length equals 17 residues. After removal of 3 bases from V and 7 bases from J, the junction contained 10 bases not matched to a gene. CDR3 sequence (DNA): TGTGCCATCAGTGAAAACTTCGGGACTAGCGGGAGGACGGAGCAGTACTTC. It specifies CAISENFGTSGRTEQYF.

This clonotype came up many times. This chain joins TRBV28 and TRBJ2-4, with TRBD1 matching over 11 bases. This CDR3 region has 13 residues. V was clipped by 6 bases and J by 9 bases; unmatched bases: 4. In germline, CDR1 is MDHEN, CDR2 SYDVKM. The CDR3 region is CASRGQGVIIQYF. CDR3 DNA sequence: TGTGCCAGCAGGGGACAGGGGGTCATCATTCAGTACTTC.

This clonotype appeared many times. This sequence joins TRBV5-1 and TRBJ2-3, with 8 bases that match TRBD2. The V gene end was trimmed by 1 base and the J gene end by 5 bases; junction bases not matched to a gene: 3. This CDR3 spans 14 amino acids. Germline V lookup: CDR1 SGHRS, CDR2 YFSETQ. CDR3 DNA: TGCGCCAGCAGCTTGCCCAGCGGGGGAGATACGCAGTATTTT. Translation gives CASSLPSGGDTQYF.

The rearrangement links TRBV7-2 to TRBJ2-1, with a tentative D call TRBD1 (7 bases). Germline values: CDR1 SGHTA, CDR2 FQGNSA. Trimming removed 5 bases at V and 6 bases at J, with 14 bases between. This CDR3 spans 14 amino acids. The CDR3 is CASSPTQGGNEQFF. In nucleotides, the CDR3 is TGTGCCAGCAGCCCGACGCAGGGGGGCAATGAGCAGTTCTTC.

This clonotype appeared many times. The V and J genes are TRBV7-2 and TRBJ2-5, with 9 bases that match TRBD1. After removal of 5 bases from V and 9 bases from J, the junction contained 10 bases not matched to a gene. CDR3 length: 14 residues. From germline, CDR1 is SGHTA and CDR2 FQGNSA. The CDR3 DNA is TGTGCCAGCAGCCCCGGACAGGGGCCGGTGGCCCAGTACTTC. Its translation is CASSPGQGPVAQYF.

The chain employs TRBV20-1 and TRBJ2-2; 7 bases line up with TRBD1. This CDR3 spans 18 amino acids. Unmatched junction bases numbered 17, after V lost 5 bases and J lost 2 bases. In germline, CDR1 is DFQATT, CDR2 SNEGSKA (reference sequence). CDR3 sequence reads: CSARGGTVAQSNTGELFF. CDR3 DNA sequence: TGCAGTGCTCGAGGGGGCACCGTGGCGCAATCTAACACCGGGGAGCTGTTTTTT.

This clonotype has at least ten counts. The rearrangement links TRBV27 to TRBJ2-1, with D uncertain. The CDR3 extends over 13 amino acids. The V and J ends lost 3 bases and 5 bases respectively, with 8 bases between them. Germline V gene sequence: CDR1 MNHEY, CDR2 SMNVEV (reference sequence). The CDR3 spells CASSFSQNNEQFF. As DNA, the CDR3 is TGTGCCAGCAGTTTTTCGCAAAACAATGAGCAGTTCTTC.

This clonotype has more than one count but fewer than ten. The chain employs TRBV6-6 and TRBJ2-7; no clear D gene. The CDR3 has 11 residues. With 7 bases removed from V and 4 bases from J, the gap between germline ends came to 8 bases. The V gene's germline CDR1 is MNHNY and CDR2 SVGAGI (reference sequence). In DNA, the CDR3 is TGTGCCAGCACTATTGGGTACGAGCAGTACTTC. Residues: CASTIGYEQYF.

In this sample, this clonotype turned up many times. The chain joins TRBV27 to TRBJ1-5; 11 nucleotides align to TRBD1. J was trimmed by 4 bases and V by 0 bases; bases with no gene match: 5. Germline values: CDR1 MNHEY, CDR2 SMNVEV (reference sequence). The CDR3 is 17 amino acids. The CDR3 sequence: CASSLSGTGGGNQPQHF. CDR3 DNA: TGTGCCAGCAGTTTATCAGGGACAGGGGGTGGTAATCAGCCCCAGCATTTT.